This T cell receptor beta chain was obtained from a study of T cell responses to AZD1222 COVID-19 vaccine (dated by TCRdb to the early 2020s). Concerning the study at large: A total of roughly 240 trial participants underwent TCR sequencing, of whom around 200 received two doses of AZD1222 and about 26 received two doses of the MenACWY control vaccine. Trial participants were enrolled into age subgroups of 18-55, 56-69 and 70-plus years, which contained approximately 150, 30 and 60 TCR-sequenced participants, respectively.

V is clipped by 4 bases and J by 7 bases, and the sequence between their germline boundaries is 19 bases long. Counted from cysteine to phenylalanine, this CDR3 has 15 amino acids. Only the CDR3 DNA is retained, 45 bases long and in frame from the first base. CDR1 and CDR2, looked up from the germline V gene, are MNHEY and SVGEGT. The CDR3 regions of human TCRbeta chains were analyzed by immunosequencing. Per the original workflow: Repertoire TCRs were checked for matches against a reference library of SARS-CoV-2-specific TCRs that had been generated using the MIRA antigen-specificity platform. Breadth was defined as the fraction of unique TCRs that were SARS-CoV-2-associated, and depth was defined as the fraction of total T cells that were SARS-CoV-2-associated. Using the MIRA data, each spike-specific TCR was mapped to the spike region that the TCR reacts to and placed in a CD4 or CD8 class. Log10-transformed breadth and depth values were compared by one-way ANOVA with Sidak's multiple comparisons tests. TCRdb took over this immuneACCESS table, retaining in-frame rearrangements with V and J assigned. Such tables are incomplete; in checked studies, under half of the missing clones stem from an unresolved V gene, and the remainder is unexplained. Clonal size and the V and J genes are those of that table, whereas D and trimming came from the DNA. The sample data list roughly 85,000 clones, and about nine tenths of these were observed just once. About 3.5% of the sample rests with the top ten.

Study-level results and caveats: Spike-specific TCR breadth and depth rose significantly after two AZD1222 doses compared with day 0 and with MenACWY recipients. Vaccine-associated CD4 TCRs spanned the whole spike protein, with dominant responses in regions 160-218 and 743-854. Conclusions about previously exposed vaccinees are limited, since just a handful of AZD1222 recipients were seropositive for SARS-CoV-2 at baseline. Epitopes outside the regions mutated in the B.1.351 and B.1.1.7 variants were reportedly recognized by nearly half of the unique spike-specific TCRs. The 56-69-year group was small, and its depth increase did not reach significance, likely because of low power. Participants were mostly white British and included more females than males, and it was suggested by the authors that clonal diversity may have been underestimated. Because no day 14 peak-response samples were available, repertoires were characterized only after the peak T cell response.

In the case of this clone: Its binding antigen is unknown. Base qualities are not recorded, but no much larger clone differs from it by a single base.

The time point label, as the study defines it: about 28 days (+/-7) after the second vaccine dose. AZD1222 recipients whose second dose came at about 4 weeks and those whose second dose came at about 12 weeks were combined into one group, since spike-specific TCR depth and breadth did not differ between the two schedules. Samples from vaccinated people were obtained from the UK trials COV001 and COV002, which included a single-blind randomized controlled phase 2/3 trial of AZD1222 (ChAdOx1 nCoV-19) in healthy adults. For TCRbeta chain sequencing, PBMC samples from trial participants were taken at day 0 and at day 28 after the second dose.

The chain is made from TRBV6-2 or TRBV6-3 and TRBJ1-1; D gene: possibly TRBD1, on 6 matching bases. This clonotype originated in an adult who received the AZD1222 COVID-19 vaccine. This specimen was peripheral blood, taken 28 days after the second AZD1222 dose. The nucleotides read TGTGCCAGCAGTTCCTTTAGATTGGGGACATATGAAGCTTTCTTT. Its protein is CASSSFRLGTYEAFF.